This TCR beta chain was sequenced in a study of shared clonotypes between healthy human individuals. Trimming took 4 bases from V and 11 from J, leaving 17 bases between them. In germline, CDR1 is SGHTA, CDR2 FQGNSA. The CDR3 extends over 13 amino acids. Points from the study as a whole: It was only blood that was sampled, and tissue repertoires likely differ.

Original data processing: Junction-only sequences produced by ImmunoSEQ had no quality scores, so filtering differed. Libraries were prepared by immunoSEQ multiplex PCR; TCRdb keeps only in-frame clonotypes and omits some of them. D and trimming were read from the DNA, whereas the V and J calls and clone size are those reported in that table. This repertoire shows under 600,000 clones, around 81% found once; its top ten account for about 12%. Comments on this clone: Its antigen is undetermined.

The rearrangement links TRBV7-2 to TRBJ1-1; maybe TRBD1 (6 bases). This receptor was taken from a woman aged 40 to 50 in good health. Some clones in this sample may be carry-over from other donors' samples. The sequenced material came from PBMCs. Here the CDR3 DNA reads TGTGCCAGCAGCTCCCCTTTGGGCAGGGGCGCTTTCTTT. This translates into CASSSPLGRGAFF.